Listed here are 13 T cell receptor beta chains from one sample, sequenced in a study of T cells in women clearing cervical HPV infection. The protocol was immunoSEQ multiplex PCR, while the TCRdb copy is restricted to in-frame clones and leaves out a portion. The specimen's table records under 45,000 clones. The sample consisted of blood buffy coat. Receptors originate from a woman between 18 and 70 years old with a cervical HPV16 infection that either progressed to CIN3+ or cleared (not recorded which).

Worth noting for this clone: The CDR3 end is not reached by the read, which stops 3 residues before it; the germline J gene fills it in. This rearrangement joins TRBV10-3 to TRBJ2-2; 9 positions agree with TRBD2. The CDR3 runs to 15 residues. Germline loops: CDR1 ENHRY, CDR2 SYGVKD. The junction had 9 bases not matched to a gene; V was cut back by 7 bases and J by 6 bases. Partial CDR3 DNA: TGTGCCATCACCGCGGGGGGGCCGATCTCCGGGGAG. It yields the protein CAITAGGPISGE. The CDR3 as a whole reads CAITAGGPISGELFF.

Regarding this clone: The read falls 3 residues short of the CDR3 end, and the missing part is taken from the germline J gene. This chain joins TRBV5-6 and TRBJ1-6; no definite D call. CDR1 and CDR2 from the germline V gene are SGHDT and YYEEEE. V shed 4 bases and J shed 7 bases, with 6 bases lying between them. The CDR3 runs to 12 residues. CDR3 protein: CASSLRNSPLHF. The sequenced CDR3 bases are TGTGCCAGCAGCCTCAGGAATTCACCC.

As regards this clone: The read stops 3 residues short of the end of the CDR3; the missing end is completed from the germline J gene. The chain couples TRBV6-1 to TRBJ1-1; D call uncertain. The CDR3 contains 16 residues. CDR1 is MNHNS and CDR2 is SASEGT in the germline V gene. V was trimmed by 2 bases and J by 1 base, leaving 14 bases between them. CDR3 amino acids: CASSEPGPRRNTEAFF. The DNA read from the CDR3 is TGTGCCAGCAGTGAACCCGGTCCGAGAAGGAACACTGAA.

Comment on this clone: The read is 3 residues too short to cover the CDR3 end, so that end is filled in from the germline J gene. The chain links TRBV7-9 to TRBJ2-1, with 9 bases identical to TRBD1. V lost 4 bases, J lost 4 bases, and 5 bases stayed unmatched. There are 15 residues in the CDR3. Per germline, CDR1 SEHNR and CDR2 FQNEAQ (reference sequence). The CDR3 loop reads CASSYGQGRYNEQFF. The part of the CDR3 DNA that was read is TGTGCCAGCAGCTATGGACAGGGGCGATACAATGAG. The full variable domain, completed using reference TRBV7-9 and TRBJ2-1, is DTGVSQNPRHKITKRGQNVTFRCDPISEHNRLYWYRQTLGQGPEFLTYFQNEAQLEKSRLLSDRFSAERPKGSFSTLEIQRTEQGDSAMYLCASSYGQGRYNEQFFGPGTRLTVL.

For this clone: From the germline J gene comes the end of the CDR3, since the read stops 3 residues before it. The V and J genes are TRBV2 and TRBJ2-7, with D perhaps matching TRBD2 (6 bases). The germline V and J ends were trimmed by 7 bases and 4 bases, with 17 bases remaining between them. CDR3 size: 14 residues. In germline, CDR1 is SNHLY, CDR2 FYNNEI. The sequenced CDR3 bases are TGTGCCAGCAAGGAAACGGGACTCTCATACGAG. Amino acid sequence: CASKETGLSYE. The CDR3 in full is CASKETGLSYEQYF.

Concerning this clone itself: The read comes to an end 3 residues before the CDR3 does, leaving the germline J gene to fill in the end. Other nucleotide sequences from this sample produce the same CDR3. The genes are TRBV19 and TRBJ2-7; a possible D gene is TRBD1 (5 bases). Germline CDR1 LNHDA, CDR2 SQIVND (reference sequence). Trimming left V 3 bases short and J 0 bases short, with 6 bases between. This CDR3 has 13 residues. The part of the CDR3 DNA that was read is TGTGCCAGTAGTATCAGGGTCTCCTACGAG. The encoded protein is CASSIRVSYE. The entire CDR3 sequence reads CASSIRVSYEQYF.

About this clone: The read terminates 3 residues ahead of where the CDR3 ends, so the germline J gene completes it. The rearrangement uses TRBV5-1 and TRBJ1-1; a weak D match, TRBD1 (5 bases). The CDR3 extends over 14 amino acids. Looked up from germline, CDR1 is SGHRS and CDR2 is YFSETQ. Trimming removed 4 bases from V and 1 base from J, with 11 bases in between. The chain's CDR3 is CASSPWTRNTEAFF. The CDR3 DNA, read in part, is TGCGCCAGCAGCCCATGGACAAGGAACACTGAA.

With regard to this clone: The CDR3 end is not reached by the read, which stops 3 residues before it; the germline J gene fills it in. This rearrangement joins TRBV2 to TRBJ1-1; D is undetermined. Germline V gene data show CDR1 as SNHLY and CDR2 as FYNNEI. The CDR3 sequence is 13 residues long. V lost 3 bases, J lost 4 bases, and 9 bases lay in between. The sequenced CDR3 bases are TGTGCCAGCAGTGATGCATCGGGCACTGAA. Translated, it gives CASSDASGTE. The full CDR3 sequence reads CASSDASGTEAFF.

As for this clone: The read is 3 residues too short to cover the CDR3 end, so that end is filled in from the germline J gene. The chain links TRBV16 to TRBJ1-5; no clear D gene. Trimming stripped 4 bases from V and 2 bases from J, with 12 bases between. Per germline, CDR1 KGHSY and CDR2 FQNENV. The CDR3 spans 15 residues. CDR3 protein: CASSPRAGGNQPQHF. The sequenced CDR3 bases are TGTGCCAGCAGCCCCCGGGCGGGAGGCAATCAGCCC.

Of note for this clone: Coverage ceases 3 residues before the CDR3 finishes, and the germline J gene fills in the end. V is TRBV7-9 and J is TRBJ1-5; TRBD1 might be the D (6 bases). The germline V gene has CDR1 SEHNR and CDR2 FQNEAQ (reference sequence). V lost 3 bases and J 2 bases, leaving 8 bases between the germline ends. This CDR3 contains 14 residues. CDR3 bases read: TGTGCCAGCAGCTTGGCAGGGGGCAATCAGCCC. Its translation is CASSLAGGNQP. The complete CDR3 protein is CASSLAGGNQPQHF.

Regarding this clone: Sequencing ends 3 residues short of the CDR3 end; the germline J gene provides the rest. The rearrangement joins TRBV5-1 to TRBJ2-7; the D is unclear. Germline assignment: CDR1 SGHRS and CDR2 YFSETQ. The V and J ends lost 7 bases and 4 bases respectively, with 15 bases between them. CDR3 length equals 13 residues. CDR3 DNA (partial): TGCGCCAGCTATCCAGAACAGTTATACGAG. Translated, it gives CASYPEQLYE. The full CDR3 sequence reads CASYPEQLYEQYF.

Note on this clone: The read gets to within 3 residues of the CDR3 end, and the germline J gene fills in the rest. The genes are TRBV5-1 and TRBJ2-1, with unresolved D. CDR1 SGHRS and CDR2 YFSETQ come from the germline V gene. V was cut by 4 bases and J by 0 bases, with 11 bases left in between. This CDR3 is 15 amino acids long. The sequenced CDR3 bases are TGCGCCAGCAGCGAAAGGGTAAGCTCCTACAATGAG. Translation gives CASSERVSSYNE. The CDR3 in its entirety is CASSERVSSYNEQFF.

Of note for this clone: The read terminates 3 residues before the CDR3 end, so the remaining end is supplied by the germline J gene. This chain uses TRBV6-2 or TRBV6-3 with TRBJ2-2, with D possibly matching TRBD2 (7 bases). V lost 10 bases, J lost 5 bases, and 20 bases lay in between. The germline V gene has CDR1 MNHEY and CDR2 SVGEGT. The CDR3 has 15 amino acids. Partial CDR3 DNA: TGTGCCACCTCCTGGAAAGGGGGGGAAACCGGGGAG. Translation: CATSWKGGETGE. The whole CDR3 region reads CATSWKGGETGELFF.